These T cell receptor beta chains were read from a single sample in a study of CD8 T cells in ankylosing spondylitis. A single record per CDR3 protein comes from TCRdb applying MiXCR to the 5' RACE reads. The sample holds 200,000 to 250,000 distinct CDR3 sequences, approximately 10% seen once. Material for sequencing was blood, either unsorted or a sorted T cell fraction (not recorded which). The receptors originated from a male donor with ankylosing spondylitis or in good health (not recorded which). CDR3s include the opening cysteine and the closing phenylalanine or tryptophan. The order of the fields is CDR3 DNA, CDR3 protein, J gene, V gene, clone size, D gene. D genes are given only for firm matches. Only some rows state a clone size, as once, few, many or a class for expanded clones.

TGCAGTGCTCCCCCGCGGAGGGGCAGCGCTGGAAACATTCAGTACTTC CSAPPRRGSAGNIQYF TRBJ2-4 TRBV20-1 many NA
TGTGCCAGCAGTGGGAACAGTTATGGCTACACCTTC CASSGNSYGYTF TRBJ1-2 TRBV25-1 NA NA
TGTGCCAGCAGTTTAATCAGGGCAAGGGGAAACACCATATATTTT CASSLIRARGNTIYF TRBJ1-3 TRBV12-3/TRBV12-4 few NA
TGTGCCACCTCCCACCGCCCCCCACTAGCGGGGTCAAGGAATGAGCAGTTCTTC CATSHRPPLAGSRNEQFF TRBJ2-1 TRBV3-1 once TRBD2
TGTGCCAGCAGTTTGGGGACAGGGGGCTCGTGGGAGACCCAGTACTTC CASSLGTGGSWETQYF TRBJ2-5 TRBV12-3/TRBV12-4 NA TRBD1
TGTGCCAGCAGCTTGGTGACGGGGGAGAGCACAGATACGCAGTATTTT CASSLVTGESTDTQYF TRBJ2-3 TRBV5-6 many NA
TGCGCCAGCAGCTTGCGGGCAGGCGGAAAAGAGACCCAGTACTTC CASSLRAGGKETQYF TRBJ2-5 TRBV5-1 many NA
TGCGCCAGCAGCTTGCGGCAGGGGCCCAATGAGCAGTTCTTC CASSLRQGPNEQFF TRBJ2-1 TRBV5-1 few NA
TGTGCCAGCAGTCCGACAGGGGCACTAGCTAACTATGGCTACACCTTC CASSPTGALANYGYTF TRBJ1-2 TRBV12-3/TRBV12-4 many TRBD1
TGTGCCAGCAGCGAGGGGACAGGGGCCGTTTCAGCCAAAAACATTCAGTACTTC CASSEGTGAVSAKNIQYF TRBJ2-4 TRBV9 NA TRBD1
TGTGCCAGCAGTTTAGGGGCCACCAGCTCCTACAATGAGCAGTTCTTC CASSLGATSSYNEQFF TRBJ2-1 TRBV27 NA NA
TGTGCCAGCAGCCTAGGAGCAGGGGCGGTCAGCAATCAGCCCCAGCATTTT CASSLGAGAVSNQPQHF TRBJ1-5 TRBV7-2 few NA
TGTGCCTGGAGTGTACGTGGATGGGCTGAAGCTTTCTTT CAWSVRGWAEAFF TRBJ1-1 TRBV30 NA NA
TGTGCCAGCAGTCCTGTCGGGACGGCCTACAATGAGCAGTTCTTC CASSPVGTAYNEQFF TRBJ2-1 TRBV5-6 NA NA
TGTGCCAGCAGCTTCCCAGGAATACAGGGGGCGGATCAGCCCCAGCATTTT CASSFPGIQGADQPQHF TRBJ1-5 TRBV7-9 many TRBD1
TGTGCCAGCAGCGTAGCGTCGTCGGTGGCGAACACTGAAGCTTTCTTT CASSVASSVANTEAFF TRBJ1-1 TRBV9 many NA
TGTGCCAGCCAACTAGCGAGCACAGATACGCAGTATTTT CASQLASTDTQYF TRBJ2-3 TRBV7-3 many TRBD2
TGTGCCAGCAGTCCCTTGACTAGCGGGGGCGAGACCCAGTACTTC CASSPLTSGGETQYF TRBJ2-5 TRBV2 NA TRBD2
TGTGCCAGCAGTTTGACCGGGACAGGGGGCAACGGCTACACCTTC CASSLTGTGGNGYTF TRBJ1-2 TRBV6-5 few TRBD1
TGCGCCAGCAGCTCAGCGAGCGGGACAGGCTCCTACAATGAGCAGTTCTTC CASSSASGTGSYNEQFF TRBJ2-1 TRBV5-1 many NA
TGCAGTGCGGCACCTCTGGGACTAGCAACCAATGAGCAGTTCTTC CSAAPLGLATNEQFF TRBJ2-1 TRBV20-1 few TRBD2
TGTGCCAGCAGCCCGACGCGGGGGTACATAGATACGCAGTATTTT CASSPTRGYIDTQYF TRBJ2-3 TRBV5-8 few TRBD2
TGCAGTGCTAGAGATCCCACAGGGGATCGTTCACCCCTCCACTTT CSARDPTGDRSPLHF TRBJ1-6 TRBV20-1 few TRBD1
TGTGCCAGCAGCCTCCGGACTGGGACAATGAACACTGAAGCTTTCTTT CASSLRTGTMNTEAFF TRBJ1-1 TRBV5-6 NA NA
TGTGCCACCAGTGATTTGTATGGGGCAGGGGGCACGGAGACCCAGTACTTC CATSDLYGAGGTETQYF TRBJ2-5 TRBV24-1 NA TRBD1
TGTGCCATCAGCGCAGGGGGGAGCTCCTACAATGAGCAGTTCTTC CAISAGGSSYNEQFF TRBJ2-1 TRBV10-3 many NA
TGTGCCAGCAGTTTATCGGGCCCGCCCCGGGACAGTACCACCGGGGAGCTGTTTTTT CASSLSGPPRDSTTGELFF TRBJ2-2 TRBV28 NA TRBD1
TGTGCCAGCAGTGAGAGGGTAAACACTGAAGCTTTCTTT CASSERVNTEAFF TRBJ1-1 TRBV2 many NA
TGCAGCGTTGGGGACAGGGGTAACACCGGGGAGCTGTTTTTT CSVGDRGNTGELFF TRBJ2-2 TRBV29-1 many TRBD1
TGCGCCAGCAGCTTGGGAGCCCCGAACACCGGGGAGCTGTTTTTT CASSLGAPNTGELFF TRBJ2-2 TRBV5-1 many NA
TGTGCCAGCAGTTACACGTTGGGACTAGCGGGGCCCTCTGGGGCCAACGTCCTGACTTTC CASSYTLGLAGPSGANVLTF TRBJ2-6 TRBV6-2/TRBV6-3 NA TRBD2
TGCGCCAGCAGCTTGGCGCTTACTACAGATACGCAGTATTTT CASSLALTTDTQYF TRBJ2-3 TRBV5-1 many NA
TGTGCCAGCACCCCGACAGACACCTACGAGCAGTACTTC CASTPTDTYEQYF TRBJ2-7 TRBV27 many NA
TGTGCCAGCAGCTTAGGGGGACAGCCTGGAAACACCATATATTTT CASSLGGQPGNTIYF TRBJ1-3 TRBV7-8 few TRBD1
TGTGCCAGCAGCTTTAAGGGGTGGGGCGAGCAGTTCTTC CASSFKGWGEQFF TRBJ2-1 TRBV11-1 many NA
TGTGCCAGCAGCCACAAAAGGGGTGGAGAGACCCAGTACTTC CASSHKRGGETQYF TRBJ2-5 TRBV11-2 many NA
TGTGCCACCAGCAGAGATCTCGGGACAAGCGGCTATGGCTACACCTTC CATSRDLGTSGYGYTF TRBJ1-2 TRBV15 many NA
TGTGCCTGGAGCCGCCAAGTAAATGAGCAGTTCTTC CAWSRQVNEQFF TRBJ2-1 TRBV30 NA NA
TGTGCCAGCAGTTACGGGTACACTGAAGCTTTCTTT CASSYGYTEAFF TRBJ1-1 TRBV6-6 many NA
TGTGCCAGCGGCAGTACGAACACTGAAGCTTTCTTT CASGSTNTEAFF TRBJ1-1 TRBV7-3 NA NA
TGTGCCAGCAGTACAGGACAGGGTAGGGAGACCCAGTACTTC CASSTGQGRETQYF TRBJ2-5 TRBV6-1 many TRBD1
TGTGCCAGCACCAGCCCCCAGGGAGCACGTAGTCAGCCCCAGCATTTT CASTSPQGARSQPQHF TRBJ1-5 TRBV28 NA NA
TGTGCCAGCAGCCTGACTAGCTCCGTCGCAGATACGCAGTATTTT CASSLTSSVADTQYF TRBJ2-3 TRBV7-2 NA TRBD2
TGCGCCAGCGGAGCGGGGGGGGACACAGATACGCAGTATTTT CASGAGGDTDTQYF TRBJ2-3 TRBV5-1 many TRBD2
TGTGCCAGCAGGGGACAGTTGAACACTGAAGCTTTCTTT CASRGQLNTEAFF TRBJ1-1 TRBV6-1 many TRBD1
TGTGCCAGCAGCCAAGCCAGGGACGTCCCAAGCACAGATACGCAGTATTTT CASSQARDVPSTDTQYF TRBJ2-3 TRBV14 NA NA
TGTGCCAGCAGTCCGGGCCTCAACCAAGAGACCCAGTACTTC CASSPGLNQETQYF TRBJ2-5 TRBV12-3/TRBV12-4 many NA
TGTGCCAGCAGCCCGGACAGCCTCGTGGGACCGCAGTACTTC CASSPDSLVGPQYF TRBJ2-7 TRBV5-6 many NA
TGTGCCTGGAGTGTAAGGGGGGTCAAGACCTACGAGCAGTACTTC CAWSVRGVKTYEQYF TRBJ2-7 TRBV30 NA NA
TGCAGTGCTAGAGATCCGGACAGGCAAGCAACCACTGAAGCTTTCTTT CSARDPDRQATTEAFF TRBJ1-1 TRBV20-1 many TRBD1
TGCGCCAGCAGCCTAGGACAGCCCAACACTGAAGCTTTCTTT CASSLGQPNTEAFF TRBJ1-1 TRBV5-1 few NA
TGTGCCAGCAGTCCAACTAGCGGGGGCCGATCAGATACGCAGTATTTT CASSPTSGGRSDTQYF TRBJ2-3 TRBV12-3/TRBV12-4 NA TRBD2
TGTGCCATCAGTGACGGGACCTCCCTCTCTGGGGCCAACGTCCTGACTTTC CAISDGTSLSGANVLTF TRBJ2-6 TRBV10-3 many NA
TGTGCCAGCAGCCAAGGGGAGCTGTTTTTT CASSQGELFF TRBJ2-2 TRBV3-1 few NA